The rows below give T cell receptor beta chains drawn from one sample of a study of technical replicates of blood from several donors. This table comes from immunoSEQ multiplex PCR, and its TCRdb copy is limited to in-frame clones, with some not included. The profile shows some 14,000 clones, around 93% of them singletons. The sequenced sample consisted of PBMCs. The receptor source for this set is a human donor in good health. The conserved cysteine and the conserved F or W are not part of the CDR3 here.

cdr3_length: 10
v_call: TRBV27
j_call: TRBJ2-7
cdr3_aa: ASTTGGYEQY

cdr3_length: 10
v_call: TRBV28
j_call: TRBJ2-7
cdr3_aa: ASSPGSWEQY

cdr3_length: 10
v_call: TRBV6-1
j_call: TRBJ2-1
cdr3_aa: ASSRSYNEQF

cdr3_length: 13
v_call: TRBV2
j_call: TRBJ2-7
cdr3_aa: ASRGGQLSSYEQY

cdr3_length: 13
v_call: TRBV6-1
j_call: TRBJ2-7
cdr3_aa: ASSEASGGSYEQY

cdr3_length: 12
v_call: TRBV6-6
j_call: TRBJ2-1
cdr3_aa: ASSALAGGGEQF

cdr3_length: 9
v_call: TRBV10-2
j_call: TRBJ1-1
cdr3_aa: ASSGNRGAF

cdr3_length: 15
v_call: TRBV7-2
j_call: TRBJ2-1
cdr3_aa: ASRKPGLAGGSNEQF

cdr3_length: 16
v_call: TRBV28
j_call: TRBJ2-4
cdr3_aa: ASSPGLAGELAKNIQY

cdr3_length: 10
v_call: TRBV15
j_call: TRBJ2-7
cdr3_aa: ATSTTGYEQY

cdr3_length: 13
v_call: TRBV5-1
j_call: TRBJ2-3
cdr3_aa: ASSLVGRGTDTQY

cdr3_length: 12
v_call: TRBV7-8
j_call: TRBJ1-3
cdr3_aa: ASSPATIGNTIY

cdr3_length: 12
v_call: TRBV6-5
j_call: TRBJ2-2
cdr3_aa: ASSDRGLAGELF